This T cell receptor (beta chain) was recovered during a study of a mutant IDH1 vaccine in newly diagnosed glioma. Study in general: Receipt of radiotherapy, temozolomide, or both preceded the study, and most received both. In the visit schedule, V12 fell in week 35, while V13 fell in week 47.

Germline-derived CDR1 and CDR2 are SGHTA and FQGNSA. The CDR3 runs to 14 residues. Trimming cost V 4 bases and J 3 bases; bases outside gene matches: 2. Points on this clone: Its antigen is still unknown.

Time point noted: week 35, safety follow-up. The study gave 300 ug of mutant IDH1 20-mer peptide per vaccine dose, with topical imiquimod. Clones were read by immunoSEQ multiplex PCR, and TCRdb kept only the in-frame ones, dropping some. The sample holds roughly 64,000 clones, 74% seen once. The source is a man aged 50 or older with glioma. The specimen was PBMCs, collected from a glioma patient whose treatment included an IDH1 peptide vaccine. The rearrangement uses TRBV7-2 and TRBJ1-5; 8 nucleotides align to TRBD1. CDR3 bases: TGTGCCAGCAGCTGGGGACAGGCCAATCAGCCCCAGCATTTT. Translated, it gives CASSWGQANQPQHF.